The present TCR beta chain was sequenced within a study of blood T cell repertoires in COVID-19. The wider study: Spain, Italy and the United States supplied samples that represented acute and convalescent COVID-19.

TCRdb's copy holds only in-frame clones and misses some; the assay was immunoSEQ multiplex PCR. The table has roughly 100,000 clones, nearly 90% seen once. The CDR3 has 15 residues. Germline values: CDR1 SGHTA, CDR2 FQGNSA. With 0 bases removed from V and 4 bases from J, the gap between germline ends came to 9 bases. The chain employs TRBV7-2 and TRBJ1-4; no clear D gene. Material: peripheral blood. This sequence originates from a man aged 45-65 years in a cohort sampled during active COVID-19. This CDR3 is CASSLAGLLNEKLFF. The CDR3 DNA reads TGTGCCAGCAGCTTAGCGGGCCTTCTTAATGAAAAACTGTTTTTT.